Listed below are T cell receptor beta chains from one sample, sequenced in a study of T cells in Graves' hyperthyroidism and ophthalmopathy. TCRdb reprocessed the multiplex PCR reads via MiXCR and lists one record per CDR3 protein. The sample has fewer than 500,000 distinct CDR3 sequences, approximately 14% seen once. Material for sequencing was blood. All receptors derive from a man aged 18 to 30 with Graves' ophthalmopathy. Both conserved end residues are part of each CDR3. The D gene is left open where the match is weak. Only part of the rows carry a size: once, few, many, or a class if the clone is expanded.

>TRBV5-1|.|TRBJ1-2|many
TGCGCCAGCAGATTGGGAGGGGGCTATGGCTACACCTTC
CASRLGGGYGYTF
>TRBV4-1|.|TRBJ2-7|.
TGCGCCAGCAGCCAAGATCAGCGAAAGGGATGGCGAGGGGAGCAGTACTTC
CASSQDQRKGWRGEQYF
>TRBV10-3|TRBD2|TRBJ2-5|many
TGTGCCACAGGGACTAGCGGACAAGAGACCCAGTACTTC
CATGTSGQETQYF
>TRBV5-6|TRBD1|TRBJ1-2|.
TGTGCCAGCAGCTTGCAAGGGACAGGTCCCTATGGCTACACCTTC
CASSLQGTGPYGYTF
>TRBV11-2|.|TRBJ1-1|many
TGTGCCAGCAGCTCAACTTCCGGGGGAACTGAAGCTTTCTTT
CASSSTSGGTEAFF
>TRBV2|TRBD2|TRBJ2-3|.
TGTGCCAGCAGGCCCGGGACTAGCGATTTGGATACGCAGTATTTT
CASRPGTSDLDTQYF
>TRBV11-2|.|TRBJ1-4|many
TGTGCCAGCTCCGAAGTGGGGGTCGGTGAAAAACTGTTTTTT
CASSEVGVGEKLFF
>TRBV7-8|.|TRBJ1-2|many
TGTGCCAGCAGCTTAGGGGCCCCGCTCCCCGCTGGCTACACCTTC
CASSLGAPLPAGYTF
>TRBV20-1|TRBD2|TRBJ2-2|many
TGCAGTGCTAGCGGGGGGACCGGGGAGCTGTTTTTT
CSASGGTGELFF
>TRBV5-1|.|TRBJ2-1|many
TGCGCCAGCAGCTTGGGTCCCAGGGGGGCCCAAAATGAGCAGTTCTTC
CASSLGPRGAQNEQFF
>TRBV25-1|TRBD2|TRBJ2-3|few
TGTGCCAGTGCCCCCGGGGGGAGCACAGATACGCAGTATTTT
CASAPGGSTDTQYF
>TRBV29-1|TRBD1|TRBJ1-2|.
TGCAGCGGCCGACAGGGGGACGGCTACACCTTC
CSGRQGDGYTF
>TRBV12-3/TRBV12-4|TRBD2|TRBJ2-7|many
TGTGCCAGCAGTTTAGTTAGCGGGAGTGGAATCTACGAGCAGTACTTC
CASSLVSGSGIYEQYF
>TRBV20-1|TRBD2|TRBJ2-5|.
TGCAGTGCTAGGGGGACTAGCGGGGGCGACGGGGGAGAGACCCAGTACTTC
CSARGTSGGDGGETQYF
>TRBV2|TRBD1|TRBJ2-1|many
TGTGCCAGCATGGGACTCCGGGACAGGACCTGGGCGCAGTTCTTC
CASMGLRDRTWAQFF
>TRBV10-1|.|TRBJ2-1|few
TGCGCCAGCAGTGACCCTCATAATGAGCAGTTCTTC
CASSDPHNEQFF
>TRBV5-1|TRBD2|TRBJ2-3|many
TGCGCCAGCAGCCTGGGACTAGCGCCCACAGATACGCAGTATTTT
CASSLGLAPTDTQYF
>TRBV28|.|TRBJ2-3|once
TGTGCCAGCAGTTCACGCGGAACCTACGGCACAGATACGCAGTATTTT
CASSSRGTYGTDTQYF
>TRBV5-6|.|TRBJ1-1|.
TGTGCCAGCAGCTTGGTCCAGGGGAACACTGAAGCTTTCTTT
CASSLVQGNTEAFF
>TRBV10-1|.|TRBJ2-3|many
TGCGCCAGCAGTGATTACACAGATACGCAGTATTTT
CASSDYTDTQYF
>TRBV7-7|TRBD2|TRBJ2-2|few
TGTGCTAGCAAACTAGCGGCGAACACCGGGGAGCTGTTTTTT
CASKLAANTGELFF
>TRBV6-2/TRBV6-3|TRBD2|TRBJ2-7|few
TGTGCCAGCAGCTCTAGCGGAATCTCCTACGAGCAGTACTTC
CASSSSGISYEQYF
>TRBV12-3/TRBV12-4|.|TRBJ2-2|few
TGTGCCAGCAGGAACCCCCCTCCCGGGGAGCTGTTTTTT
CASRNPPPGELFF
>TRBV20-1|.|TRBJ1-2|.
TGCAGTGCTTTGGGGGGTCGCTATGGCTACACCTTC
CSALGGRYGYTF
>TRBV6-1|TRBD2|TRBJ2-1|few
TGTGCCAGCAGTCCCCAGGGACTAGCGCCCTACAATGAGCAGTTCTTC
CASSPQGLAPYNEQFF
>TRBV5-1|.|TRBJ2-5|.
TGCGCCAGCAGGTCAGGGTTCCAAGAGACCCAGTACTTC
CASRSGFQETQYF
>TRBV2|.|TRBJ1-2|many
TGTGCCAGCAGTGAGCATTTAGTAACCTATGGCTACACCTTC
CASSEHLVTYGYTF
>TRBV5-6|TRBD2|TRBJ2-3|.
TGTGCCAGCAGCTTTGACTCGTTGCTAGCGGGAGGAGGAGATACGCAGTATTTT
CASSFDSLLAGGGDTQYF
>TRBV5-1|TRBD1|TRBJ1-5|many
TGCGCCAGCAGCTCGGGACAGGGGGGTGGCAATCAGCCCCAGCATTTT
CASSSGQGGGNQPQHF
>TRBV5-1|TRBD1|TRBJ1-2|many
TGCGCCAGCAGCACAGGGACAGGGGATGTTGGCTACACCTTC
CASSTGTGDVGYTF
>TRBV28|.|TRBJ2-5|many
TGTGCCAGCAGGGACCGGGACGGATTAGTGTCAATGCAAGAGACCCAGTACTTC
CASRDRDGLVSMQETQYF
>TRBV5-1|TRBD1|TRBJ2-2|.
TGCGCCAGCAGCTTGGTCCGACAGGGCTCCACCGGGGAGCTGTTTTTT
CASSLVRQGSTGELFF
>TRBV25-1|.|TRBJ2-4|many
TGTGCCAGCAGTGAATCAGGGAAAACACTAGCCAAAAACATTCAGTACTTC
CASSESGKTLAKNIQYF
>TRBV28|.|TRBJ1-5|many
TGTGCCAGCAGGCCTAGACAGGCGAAAAGGTCGAGCAATCAGCCCCAGCATTTT
CASRPRQAKRSSNQPQHF
>TRBV7-9|.|TRBJ1-1|many
TGTGCCAGCAGCCTGATGCAGACGGACGACACTGAAGCTTTCTTT
CASSLMQTDDTEAFF
>TRBV19|TRBD1|TRBJ1-2|.
TGTGCCAGTACCCCCGGGACAGGGGTCGGCTACACCTTC
CASTPGTGVGYTF
>TRBV7-9|TRBD1|TRBJ1-3|many
TGTGCCAGCAGCTTATCAGGGGGCCCCTCTGGAAACACCATATATTTT
CASSLSGGPSGNTIYF